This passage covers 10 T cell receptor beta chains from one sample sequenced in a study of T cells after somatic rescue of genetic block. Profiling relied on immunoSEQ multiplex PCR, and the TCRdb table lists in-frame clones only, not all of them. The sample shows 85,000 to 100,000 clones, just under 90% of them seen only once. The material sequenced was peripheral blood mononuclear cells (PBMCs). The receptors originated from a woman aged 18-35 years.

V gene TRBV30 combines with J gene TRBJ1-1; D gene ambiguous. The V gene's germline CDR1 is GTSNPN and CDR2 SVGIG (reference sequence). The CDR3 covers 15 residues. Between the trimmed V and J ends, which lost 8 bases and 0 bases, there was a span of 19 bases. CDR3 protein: CAVLKPPRVNTEAFF. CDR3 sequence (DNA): TGTGCCGTTTTAAAACCTCCCCGGGTGAACACTGAAGCTTTCTTT.

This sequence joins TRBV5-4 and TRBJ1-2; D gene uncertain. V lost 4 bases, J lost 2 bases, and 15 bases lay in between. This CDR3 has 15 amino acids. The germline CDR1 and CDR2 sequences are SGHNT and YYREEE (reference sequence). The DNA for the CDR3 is TGTGCCAGCAGCCCGCGTCAACAGACCAACTATGGCTACACCTTC. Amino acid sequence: CASSPRQQTNYGYTF.

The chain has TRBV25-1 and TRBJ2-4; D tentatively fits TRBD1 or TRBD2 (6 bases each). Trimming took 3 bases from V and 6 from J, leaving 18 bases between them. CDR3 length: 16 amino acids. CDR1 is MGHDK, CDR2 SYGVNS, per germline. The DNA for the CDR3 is TGTGCCAGCAGTGAGTCTAGCGACCCCAGGGGAAACATTCAGTACTTC. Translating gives CASSESSDPRGNIQYF.

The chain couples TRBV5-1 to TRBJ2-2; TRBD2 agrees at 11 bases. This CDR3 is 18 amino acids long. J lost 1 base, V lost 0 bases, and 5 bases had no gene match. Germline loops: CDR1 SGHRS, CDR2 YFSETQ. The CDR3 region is CASSLELAGEMNTGELFF. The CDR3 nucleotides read TGCGCCAGCAGCTTGGAACTAGCGGGAGAGATGAACACCGGGGAGCTGTTTTTT.

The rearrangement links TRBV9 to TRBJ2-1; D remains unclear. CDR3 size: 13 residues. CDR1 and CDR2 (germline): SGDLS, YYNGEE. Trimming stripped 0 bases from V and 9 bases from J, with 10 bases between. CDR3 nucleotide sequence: TGTGCCAGCAGCGTAGAAGTCAGAGGTGAGCAGTTCTTC. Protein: CASSVEVRGEQFF.

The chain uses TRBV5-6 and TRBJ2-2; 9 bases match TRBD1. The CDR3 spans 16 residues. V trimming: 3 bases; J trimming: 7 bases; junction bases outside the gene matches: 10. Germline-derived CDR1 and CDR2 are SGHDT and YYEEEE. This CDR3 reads CASSWKTGGALGELFF. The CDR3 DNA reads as TGTGCCAGCAGCTGGAAGACAGGGGGTGCCCTCGGGGAGCTGTTTTTT.

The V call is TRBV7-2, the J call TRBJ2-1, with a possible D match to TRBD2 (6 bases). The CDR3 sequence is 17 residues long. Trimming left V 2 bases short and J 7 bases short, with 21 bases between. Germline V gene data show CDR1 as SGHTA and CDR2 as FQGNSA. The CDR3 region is CASSLIGSRERANEQFF. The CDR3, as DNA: TGTGCCAGCAGCTTAATTGGTTCCCGGGAGCGGGCTAATGAGCAGTTCTTC.

This CDR3 reads CASSSWDLTYNEQFF. In DNA form, the CDR3 reads TGTGCCAGCAGCTCATGGGACCTAACCTACAATGAGCAGTTCTTC. The chain employs TRBV11-1 and TRBJ2-1; possibly TRBD1 or TRBD2 for D (5 bases each). This CDR3 has 15 residues. Germline V lookup: CDR1 SGHAT, CDR2 FQDESV (reference sequence). V was cut by 4 bases and J by 2 bases, with 12 bases left in between.

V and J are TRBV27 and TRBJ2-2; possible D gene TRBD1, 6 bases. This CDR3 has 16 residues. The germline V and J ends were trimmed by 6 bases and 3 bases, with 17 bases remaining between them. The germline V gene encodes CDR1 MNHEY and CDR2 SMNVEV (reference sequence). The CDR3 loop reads CASRGTGWSDTGELFF. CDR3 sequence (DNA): TGTGCCAGCAGGGGAACAGGGTGGTCGGACACCGGGGAGCTGTTTTTT.

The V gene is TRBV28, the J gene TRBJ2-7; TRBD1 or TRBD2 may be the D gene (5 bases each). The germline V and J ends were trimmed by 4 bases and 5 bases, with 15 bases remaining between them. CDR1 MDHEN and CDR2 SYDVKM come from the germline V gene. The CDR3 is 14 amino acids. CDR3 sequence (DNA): TGTGCCAGCAGTTCCGGGACGTCCTACCACGAGCAGTACTTC. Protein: CASSSGTSYHEQYF.